The clone carrying this T cell receptor (beta chain) has just a few counts. Each CDR3 protein is one row after TCRdb ran MiXCR on the RT-PCR reads. The data hold 400,000 to 450,000 distinct CDR3 sequences, with roughly 16% observed a single time. The record originates from a study of patients and donors after allogeneic stem cell transplantation. Germline V gene sequence: CDR1 GTSNPN, CDR2 SVGIG (reference sequence). V was pared by 0 bases and J by 3 bases, with 14 bases between. This CDR3 has 15 residues. The origin of this receptor is a human donor who was either an allogeneic HSCT recipient or a stem cell or donor lymphocyte infusion donor (not recorded which). It is not recorded whose cells these are; they may come from a transplant donor. V gene TRBV30 combines with J gene TRBJ1-1; D gene unclear. The specimen was blood, either unsorted or a sorted T cell fraction (not recorded which). The CDR3 DNA sequence: TGTGCCTGGAGTGTTAGGGCCCTGCATGACACTGAAGCTTTCTTT. Translating it yields CAWSVRALHDTEAFF.